This TCR beta chain was obtained from a study of cytomegalovirus exposure and HLA in healthy donors. General study findings and limits: An apparent linkage of common viral pathogens to several of the most significant clusters emerged in a later analysis.

The sample holds one count of this clone. Its specificity is unknown. The CDR3 is made up of 15 amino acids. Germline V CDR1 and CDR2: SGDLS, YYNGEE. The V gene lost 7 bases and the J gene lost 3 bases, with 17 bases spanning the gap. The PCR had 60 Vbeta and 13 Jbeta primers. Study processing details: Roughly 11 million shared chains were among the about 80 million unique TCR beta chains that a later analysis counted. The data were produced by immunoSEQ multiplex PCR, yet TCRdb's version contains in-frame clones alone and is incomplete. The V and J calls and clone size are taken from that table; D and trimming were inferred from the DNA. Found here are 150,000 to 200,000 clones, about three quarters of them singletons; the top ten hold roughly 0.99%.

The sample consisted of PBMCs. The receptor comes from a woman between 40 and 55 years old in good health and CMV-seronegative. The chain has TRBV9 and TRBJ2-1; D is possibly TRBD2 (6 bases). The CDR3 bases are TGTGCCAGCTCAGAAAGGACTACCAGCTACAATGAGCAGTTCTTC. It yields the protein CASSERTTSYNEQFF.